The 19 T cell receptor beta chains presented below share a single source sample, sequenced in a study of CD8+ T cells in alopecia areata. The sample's treatment: oral pan-JAK inhibitor, 5-10 mg twice daily. cDNA prepared by RNA extraction and subsequent reverse transcription served as the template for sequencing. Generated by immunoSEQ multiplex PCR, the TCRdb table keeps only in-frame clones and is missing some. Of roughly 210,000 clones in the sample, 40% to 45% were seen once. This sample comprised CD4+ T cells sorted from blood, obtained at approximately week 39, from a patient treated with tofacitinib. These receptors all stem from a human donor with alopecia areata.

This clone was observed a handful of times. This chain links TRBV5-1 with TRBJ2-2; D is unresolved. The CDR3 loop spans 13 amino acids. V was cut by 4 bases and J by 6 bases, with 10 bases left in between. CDR1 and CDR2 (germline): SGHRS, YFSETQ. The CDR3 reads CASSPLPPGELFF. The CDR3 bases are TGCGCCAGCAGCCCTTTACCCCCCGGGGAGCTGTTTTTT. The full variable domain, with the rest looked up from reference TRBV5-1 and TRBJ2-2, is KAGVTQTPRYLIKTRGQQVTLSCSPISGHRSVSWYQQTPGQGLQFLFEYFSETQRNKGNFPGRFSGRQFSNSRSEMNVSTLELGDSALYLCASSPLPPGELFFGEGSRLTVL.

Notes on this clone: This CDR3 is also generated by other DNA sequences in the sample. The rearrangement links TRBV30 to TRBJ2-1; D not resolved. The CDR3 sequence is 11 residues long. V gave up 3 bases and J gave up 4 bases, with 4 bases separating them. Germline V gene data show CDR1 as GTSNPN and CDR2 as SVGIG (reference sequence). This CDR3 reads CAWRGYNEQFF. The CDR3 nucleotides are TGTGCCTGGAGGGGTTACAATGAGCAGTTCTTC.

The J gene is TRBJ2-1, the V gene TRBV10-3, with TRBD2 matching over 10 bases. After removal of 6 bases from V and 7 bases from J, the junction contained 6 bases not matched to a gene. The germline V gene encodes CDR1 ENHRY and CDR2 SYGVKD. CDR3 length equals 14 residues. The CDR3 nucleotides read TGTGCCATCAGGGGAAGCGGGAGGGAGAATGAGCAGTTCTTC. Its protein is CAIRGSGRENEQFF.

This chain joins TRBV25-1 and TRBJ2-4; D may be TRBD1 (6 bases). This CDR3 comprises 16 residues. V was clipped by 4 bases and J by 1 base, with 14 bases between them. The germline gives CDR1 MGHDK, CDR2 SYGVNS. The CDR3 is CASSVGQYRAKNIQYF. CDR3 nucleotides: TGTGCCAGCAGTGTAGGACAGTATAGGGCCAAAAACATTCAGTACTTC.

This clone has just a few counts. This chain connects TRBV5-1 to TRBJ2-3; no reliable D call. Germline V gene lookup returns CDR1 SGHRS and CDR2 YFSETQ. The V end lost 4 bases, the J end lost 1 base, and 25 bases lay between the germline ends. The CDR3 loop spans 19 amino acids. CDR3 DNA: TGCGCCAGCAGCCTCCCAACCCACCGCAATTCTTTTGGCACAGATACGCAGTATTTT. This encodes CASSLPTHRNSFGTDTQYF. Using reference TRBV5-1 and TRBJ2-3 for the parts outside the CDR3, the full variable domain is KAGVTQTPRYLIKTRGQQVTLSCSPISGHRSVSWYQQTPGQGLQFLFEYFSETQRNKGNFPGRFSGRQFSNSRSEMNVSTLELGDSALYLCASSLPTHRNSFGTDTQYFGPGTRLTVL.

This clone has only a few counts. The CDR3 DNA reads as TGCAGCGTTGTCATCAACTACGAGCAGTACTTC. Translating it yields CSVVINYEQYF. The chain combines TRBV29-1 with TRBJ2-7, with D hard to call. Trimming pared 4 bases from V and 3 bases from J, leaving 7 bases between. CDR3 length equals 11 residues. Germline CDR1 is SQVTM and CDR2 is ANQGSEA.

This clone came up once. The chain is built from TRBV7-2 and TRBJ2-3; the match to TRBD2 covers 9 bases. This CDR3 comprises 12 residues. V dropped 8 bases and J dropped 6; count of bases not matched to a gene: 3. CDR1 is SGHTA, CDR2 FQGNSA, per germline. The CDR3 here is CASVAGADTQYF. The CDR3, as DNA: TGTGCCAGCGTAGCGGGAGCGGATACGCAGTATTTT.

The table lists this clone with a few counts. V and J are TRBV30 and TRBJ1-4; 7 bases align to TRBD1. Unmatched junction bases numbered 14, after V lost 4 bases and J lost 15 bases. CDR3 length: 13 amino acids. Germline loops: CDR1 GTSNPN, CDR2 SVGIG (reference sequence). The CDR3 region has the DNA TGTGCCTGGAATGTAGGGGGCGGACGGACGGTGTTTTTT. It codes for CAWNVGGGRTVFF.

The chain links TRBV7-9 to TRBJ1-2, with D hard to call. V lost 5 bases and J 6 bases, leaving 19 bases between the germline ends. Germline CDR1 is SEHNR and CDR2 is FQNEAQ (reference sequence). The CDR3 runs 15 residues. The CDR3, as DNA: TGTGCCAGCAGCCCGGTAAACCGACCGCCGAATGGCTACACCTTC. This translates into CASSPVNRPPNGYTF. The full variable domain, completed using reference TRBV7-9 and TRBJ1-2, is DTGVSQNPRHKITKRGQNVTFRCDPISEHNRLYWYRQTLGQGPEFLTYFQNEAQLEKSRLLSDRFSAERPKGSFSTLEIQRTEQGDSAMYLCASSPVNRPPNGYTFGSGTRLTVV.

The V call is TRBV28, the J call TRBJ2-3, with D hard to call. Germline-derived CDR1 and CDR2 are MDHEN and SYDVKM. The CDR3 covers 15 residues. Trimming removed 2 bases at V and 6 bases at J, with 15 bases between. CDR3 DNA: TGTGCCAGCAGTTTACAGTCAGGCTCCCGGGATACGCAGTATTTT. The encoded protein is CASSLQSGSRDTQYF.

This clone was seen only a few times. This sample includes further DNA sequences coding for the same CDR3. This chain uses TRBV7-9 with TRBJ2-3; 11 bases are a match to TRBD2. The CDR3 contains 16 residues. Germline V lookup: CDR1 SEHNR, CDR2 FQNEAQ (reference sequence). V shed 1 base, J shed 0 bases, and the junction held 0 bases outside the gene matches. Here the CDR3 DNA reads TGTGCCAGCAGCTTAGGACTAGCGGGAAGCACAGATACGCAGTATTTT. Translation: CASSLGLAGSTDTQYF.

The chain links TRBV28 to TRBJ1-1; perhaps TRBD1 as D (6 bases). Germline V gene data show CDR1 as MDHEN and CDR2 as SYDVKM. Trimming left V 7 bases short and J 3 bases short, with 18 bases between. This CDR3 spans 15 amino acids. CDR3 loop: CASTSSGSGDTEAFF. The CDR3, as DNA: TGTGCCAGCACCAGCTCGGGGTCAGGGGACACTGAAGCTTTCTTT.

This sequence joins TRBV29-1 and TRBJ2-3; the match to TRBD2 covers 11 bases. The CDR3 length is 13 residues. V was clipped by 8 bases and J by 0 bases; unmatched bases: 1. CDR1 and CDR2 (germline): SQVTM, ANQGSEA. CDR3 sequence: CSTSGSSTDTQYF. The CDR3 DNA sequence: TGCAGCACTAGCGGGAGCAGCACAGATACGCAGTATTTT.

The chain combines TRBV7-8 with TRBJ2-5; TRBD1 agrees at 12 bases. The germline gives CDR1 SGHVS, CDR2 FQNEAQ. The V segment lost 2 bases and the J segment 7 bases; nucleotides outside the gene matches: 14. The CDR3 loop spans 18 amino acids. This CDR3 reads CASSLRRDRGPSGVTQYF. The CDR3 DNA follows: TGTGCCAGCAGCTTACGGAGGGACAGGGGGCCCTCGGGGGTGACCCAGTACTTC.

The sample holds one count of this clone. The chain combines TRBV15 with TRBJ2-1, with D perhaps given as TRBD1 or TRBD2 (5 bases each). With 1 base removed from V and 3 bases from J, the gap between germline ends came to 10 bases. Germline-derived CDR1 and CDR2 are LNHNV and YYDKDF (reference sequence). CDR3 length equals 15 residues. CDR3 residues: CATSRAGTSYNEQFF. The CDR3 DNA reads TGTGCCACCAGCAGAGCCGGGACGAGCTACAATGAGCAGTTCTTC.

This clone was seen more than once but under ten times. This chain connects TRBV28 to TRBJ2-7, with 8 bases that match TRBD1. The CDR3 length is 15 residues. Per germline, CDR1 MDHEN and CDR2 SYDVKM. Trimming removed 6 bases from V and 0 bases from J; junction bases left unmatched: 7. As DNA, the CDR3 is TGTGCCAGCAGGGCGGGACAGGTCAGCTCCTACGAGCAGTACTTC. It yields the protein CASRAGQVSSYEQYF. The complete variable domain, with remaining parts taken from reference TRBV28 and TRBJ2-7, reads DVKVTQSSRYLVKRTGEKVFLECVQDMDHENMFWYRQDPGLGLRLIYFSYDVKMKEKGDIPEGYSVSREKKERFSLILESASTNQTSMYLCASRAGQVSSYEQYFGPGTRLTVT.

This chain uses TRBV7-9 with TRBJ1-1; unclear D gene. This CDR3 is 14 amino acids long. Germline V gene lookup returns CDR1 SEHNR and CDR2 FQNEAQ (reference sequence). V lost 0 bases and J 6 bases, leaving 11 bases between the germline ends. In DNA, the CDR3 is TGTGCCAGCAGCTTAGCGGAGGGAAGGGCTGAAGCTTTCTTT. It specifies CASSLAEGRAEAFF.

The chain has TRBV14 and TRBJ2-6; 7 nucleotides agree with TRBD1. This CDR3 comprises 15 residues. Germline CDR1 SGHDN, CDR2 FVKESK. J gave up 2 bases and V 4 bases, and 2 bases lay outside the gene matches. CDR3 nucleotides: TGTGCCAGCAGCCTTCAGGGGGCTGGGGCCAACGTCCTGACTTTC. Translating gives CASSLQGAGANVLTF.

This rearrangement joins TRBV11-2 to TRBJ2-3; 8 bases fit TRBD2. Trimming cost V 10 bases and J 4 bases; bases outside gene matches: 13. Germline V gives CDR1 SGHAT, CDR2 FQNNGV. This CDR3 is 15 amino acids long. This CDR3 reads CATRPPGGRADTQYF. CDR3 sequence (DNA): TGTGCCACGCGACCACCGGGAGGGCGGGCAGATACGCAGTATTTT.